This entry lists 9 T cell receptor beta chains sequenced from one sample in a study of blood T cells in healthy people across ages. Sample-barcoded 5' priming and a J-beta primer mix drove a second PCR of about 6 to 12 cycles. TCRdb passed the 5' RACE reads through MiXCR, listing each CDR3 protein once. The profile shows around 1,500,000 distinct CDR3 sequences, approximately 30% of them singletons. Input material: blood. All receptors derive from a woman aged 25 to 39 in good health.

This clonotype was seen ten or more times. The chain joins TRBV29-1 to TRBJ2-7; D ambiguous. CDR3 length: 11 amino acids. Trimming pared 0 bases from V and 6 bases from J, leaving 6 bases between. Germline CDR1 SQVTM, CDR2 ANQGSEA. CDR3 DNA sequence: TGCAGCGTTGAAGATCCCCGCGAGCAGTACTTC. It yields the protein CSVEDPREQYF.

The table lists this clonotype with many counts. The CDR3 nucleotides read TGCGCCAGCAGCCAAGATATCCAGCGGGAGGGATTGGTGTACGAGCAGTACTTC. The encoded protein is CASSQDIQREGLVYEQYF. The chain has TRBV4-3 and TRBJ2-7; 10 bases are shared with TRBD2. V shed 0 bases, J shed 4 bases, and the junction held 12 bases outside the gene matches. This CDR3 region has 18 residues. The germline V gene encodes CDR1 LGHNA and CDR2 YSLEER.

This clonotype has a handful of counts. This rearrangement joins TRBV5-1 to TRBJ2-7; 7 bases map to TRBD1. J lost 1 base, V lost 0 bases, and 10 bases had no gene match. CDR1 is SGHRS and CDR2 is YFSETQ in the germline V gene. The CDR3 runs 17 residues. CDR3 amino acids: CASSLAVGTALSYEQYF. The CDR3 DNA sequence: TGCGCCAGCAGCTTGGCCGTAGGGACAGCGCTTTCCTACGAGCAGTACTTC.

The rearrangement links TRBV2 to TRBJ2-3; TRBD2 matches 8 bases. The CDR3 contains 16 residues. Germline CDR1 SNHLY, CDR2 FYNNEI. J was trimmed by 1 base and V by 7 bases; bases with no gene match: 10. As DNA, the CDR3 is TGTGCCAGCACCCCAGACGGTAGCGGGGGCACAGATACGCAGTATTTT. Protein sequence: CASTPDGSGGTDTQYF. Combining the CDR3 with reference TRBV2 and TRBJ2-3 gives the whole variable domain EPEVTQTPSHQVTQMGQEVILRCVPISNHLYFYWYRQILGQKVEFLVSFYNNEISEKSEIFDDQFSVERPDGSNFTLKIRSTKLEDSAMYFCASTPDGSGGTDTQYFGPGTRLTVL.

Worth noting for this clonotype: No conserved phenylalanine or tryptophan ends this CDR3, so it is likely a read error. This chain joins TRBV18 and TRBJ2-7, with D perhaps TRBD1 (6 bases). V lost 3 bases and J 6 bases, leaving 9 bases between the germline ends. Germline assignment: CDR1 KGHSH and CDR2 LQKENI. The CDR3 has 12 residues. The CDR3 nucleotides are TGTGCCAGCTCACCCACAGGGATCGAGCAGTACTTA. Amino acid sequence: CASSPTGIEQYL.

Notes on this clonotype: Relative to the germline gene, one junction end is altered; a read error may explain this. The CDR3 DNA follows: TGCGCCAGCAATGAGGTGACCAAAAGCATTCAGTACTTC. Protein sequence: CASNEVTKSIQYF. This chain connects TRBV5-1 to TRBJ2-4; D remains ambiguous. The CDR3 spans 13 residues. Germline V gene data show CDR1 as SGHRS and CDR2 as YFSETQ.

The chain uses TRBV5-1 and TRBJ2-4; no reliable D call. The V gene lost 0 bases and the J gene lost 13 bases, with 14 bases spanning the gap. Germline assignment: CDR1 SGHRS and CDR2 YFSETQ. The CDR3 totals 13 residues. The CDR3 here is CASSLEDLNEQYF. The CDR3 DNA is TGCGCCAGCAGCTTGGAAGACTTGAATGAGCAGTACTTC. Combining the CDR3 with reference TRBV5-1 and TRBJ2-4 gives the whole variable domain KAGVTQTPRYLIKTRGQQVTLSCSPISGHRSVSWYQQTPGQGLQFLFEYFSETQRNKGNFPGRFSGRQFSNSRSEMNVSTLELGDSALYLCASSLEDLNEQYFGAGTRLSVL.

CDR3 in DNA: TGCGCCAGCAGCCGGACGGGGGACCTGGACACTGAAGCTTTCTTT. Translated: CASSRTGDLDTEAFF. This sequence joins TRBV4-3 and TRBJ1-1; D is perhaps TRBD1 (5 bases). CDR3 size: 15 residues. The germline V gene encodes CDR1 LGHNA and CDR2 YSLEER. Trimming left V 4 bases short and J 3 bases short, with 15 bases between.

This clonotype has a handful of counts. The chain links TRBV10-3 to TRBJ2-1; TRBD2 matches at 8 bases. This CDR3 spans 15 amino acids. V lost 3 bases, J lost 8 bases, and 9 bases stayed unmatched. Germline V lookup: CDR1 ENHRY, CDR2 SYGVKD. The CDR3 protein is CAISEGGTSVHEQFF. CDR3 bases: TGTGCCATCAGTGAAGGTGGGACTAGTGTTCATGAGCAGTTCTTC.